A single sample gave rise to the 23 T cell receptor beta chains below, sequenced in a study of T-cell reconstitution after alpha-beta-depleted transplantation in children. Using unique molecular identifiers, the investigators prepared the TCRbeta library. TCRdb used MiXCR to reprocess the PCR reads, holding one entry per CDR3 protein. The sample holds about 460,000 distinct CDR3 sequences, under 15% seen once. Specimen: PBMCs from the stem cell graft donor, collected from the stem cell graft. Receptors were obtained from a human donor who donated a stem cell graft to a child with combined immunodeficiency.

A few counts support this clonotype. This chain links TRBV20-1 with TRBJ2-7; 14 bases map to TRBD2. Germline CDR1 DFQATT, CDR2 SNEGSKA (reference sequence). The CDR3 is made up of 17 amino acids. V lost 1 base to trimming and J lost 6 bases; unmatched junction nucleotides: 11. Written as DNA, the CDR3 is TGCAGTGCTAGAGGGATGGTACCGGGACTAGCGGGAGCCGAGCAGTACTTC. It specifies CSARGMVPGLAGAEQYF.

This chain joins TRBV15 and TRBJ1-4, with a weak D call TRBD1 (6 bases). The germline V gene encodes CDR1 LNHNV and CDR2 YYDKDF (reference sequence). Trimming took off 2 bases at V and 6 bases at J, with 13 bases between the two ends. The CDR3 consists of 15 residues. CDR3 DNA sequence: TGTGCCACCAGCAGACCCTCGGGGGCTTATGAAAAACTGTTTTTT. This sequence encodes CATSRPSGAYEKLFF.

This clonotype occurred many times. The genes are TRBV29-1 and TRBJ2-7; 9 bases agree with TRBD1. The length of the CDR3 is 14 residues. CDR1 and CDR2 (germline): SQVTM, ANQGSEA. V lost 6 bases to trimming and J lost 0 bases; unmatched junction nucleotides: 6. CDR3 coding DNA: TGCAGCGTCGGTCGGACAGGGGACTCCTACGAGCAGTACTTC. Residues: CSVGRTGDSYEQYF.

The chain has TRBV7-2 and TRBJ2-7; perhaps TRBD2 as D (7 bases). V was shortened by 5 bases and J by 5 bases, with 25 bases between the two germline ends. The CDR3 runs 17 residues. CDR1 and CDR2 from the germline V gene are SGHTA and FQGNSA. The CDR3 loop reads CASSPMRRSGGGDEQYF. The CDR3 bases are TGTGCCAGCAGCCCAATGCGACGATCGGGGGGCGGGGACGAGCAGTACTTC.

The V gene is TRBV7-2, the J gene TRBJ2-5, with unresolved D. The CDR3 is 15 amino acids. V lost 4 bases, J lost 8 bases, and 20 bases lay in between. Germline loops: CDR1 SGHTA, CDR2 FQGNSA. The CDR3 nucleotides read TGTGCCAGCAGCTCGCCGGATAGACCCCGAGAAACCCAGTACTTC. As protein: CASSSPDRPRETQYF.

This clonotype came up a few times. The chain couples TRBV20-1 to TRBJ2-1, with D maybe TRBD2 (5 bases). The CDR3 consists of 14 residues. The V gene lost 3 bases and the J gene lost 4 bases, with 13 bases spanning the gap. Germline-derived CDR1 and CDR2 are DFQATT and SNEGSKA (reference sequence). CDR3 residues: CSASGSGFYNEQFF. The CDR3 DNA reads TGCAGTGCTAGCGGAAGCGGCTTTTACAATGAGCAGTTCTTC.

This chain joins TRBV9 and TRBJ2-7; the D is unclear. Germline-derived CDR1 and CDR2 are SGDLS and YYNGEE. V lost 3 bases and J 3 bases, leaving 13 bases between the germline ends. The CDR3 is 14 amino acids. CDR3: CASSGTGPNYEQYF. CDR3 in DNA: TGTGCCAGCAGCGGAACCGGGCCCAACTACGAGCAGTACTTC.

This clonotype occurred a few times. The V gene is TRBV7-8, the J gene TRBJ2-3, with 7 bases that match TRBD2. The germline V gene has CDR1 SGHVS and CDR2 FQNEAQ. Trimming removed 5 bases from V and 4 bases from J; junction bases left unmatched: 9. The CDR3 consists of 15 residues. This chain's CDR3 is CASSLTSAGSDTQYF. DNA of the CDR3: TGTGCCAGCAGCCTCACTTCAGCGGGGTCAGATACGCAGTATTTT.

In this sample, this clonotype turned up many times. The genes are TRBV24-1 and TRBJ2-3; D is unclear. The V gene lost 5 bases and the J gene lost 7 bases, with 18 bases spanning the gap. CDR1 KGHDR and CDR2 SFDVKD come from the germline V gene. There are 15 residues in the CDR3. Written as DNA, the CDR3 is TGTGCCACCAGTGGGCTTGGGGTGGAGCGTTATACGCAGTATTTT. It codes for CATSGLGVERYTQYF.

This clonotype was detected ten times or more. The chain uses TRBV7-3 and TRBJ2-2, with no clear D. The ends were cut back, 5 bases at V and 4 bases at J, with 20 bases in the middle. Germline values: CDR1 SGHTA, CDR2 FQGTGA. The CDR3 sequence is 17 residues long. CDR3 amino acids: CASSPFRTEVGTGELFF. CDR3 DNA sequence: TGTGCCAGCAGCCCTTTCAGGACCGAAGTCGGCACCGGGGAGCTGTTTTTT.

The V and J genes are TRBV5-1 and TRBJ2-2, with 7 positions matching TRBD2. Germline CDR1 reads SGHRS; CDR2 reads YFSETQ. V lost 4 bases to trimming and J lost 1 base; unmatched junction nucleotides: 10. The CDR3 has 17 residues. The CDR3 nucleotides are TGCGCCAGCAGCCCACGTAAGGCGGGAGTGAACACCGGGGAGCTGTTTTTT. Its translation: CASSPRKAGVNTGELFF.

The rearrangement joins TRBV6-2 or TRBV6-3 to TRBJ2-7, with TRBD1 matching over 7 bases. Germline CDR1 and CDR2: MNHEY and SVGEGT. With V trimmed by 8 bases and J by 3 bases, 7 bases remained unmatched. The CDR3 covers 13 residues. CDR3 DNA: TGTGCCAGCCGGGACAGCAACTTCTACGAGCAGTACTTC. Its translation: CASRDSNFYEQYF.

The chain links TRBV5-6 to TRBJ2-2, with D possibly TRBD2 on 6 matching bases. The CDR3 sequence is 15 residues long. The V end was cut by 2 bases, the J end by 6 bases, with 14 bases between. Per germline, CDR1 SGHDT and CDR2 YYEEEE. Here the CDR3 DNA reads TGTGCCAGCAGCTTTGAGACTAGGTGGGCCGGGGAGCTGTTTTTT. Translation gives CASSFETRWAGELFF.

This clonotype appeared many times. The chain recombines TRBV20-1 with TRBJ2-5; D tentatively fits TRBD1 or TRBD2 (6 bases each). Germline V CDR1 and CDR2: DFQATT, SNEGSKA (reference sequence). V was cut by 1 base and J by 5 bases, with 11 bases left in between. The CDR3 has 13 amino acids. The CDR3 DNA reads TGCAGTGCTAGAGTCGGGGGCCGTGAGACCCAGTACTTC. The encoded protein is CSARVGGRETQYF.

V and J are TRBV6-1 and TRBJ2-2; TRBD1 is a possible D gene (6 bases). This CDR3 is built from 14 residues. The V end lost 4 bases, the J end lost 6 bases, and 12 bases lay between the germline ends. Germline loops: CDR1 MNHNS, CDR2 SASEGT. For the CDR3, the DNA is TGTGCCAGCAGTGCGTACAGGGATCCCGGGGAGCTGTTTTTT. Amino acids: CASSAYRDPGELFF.

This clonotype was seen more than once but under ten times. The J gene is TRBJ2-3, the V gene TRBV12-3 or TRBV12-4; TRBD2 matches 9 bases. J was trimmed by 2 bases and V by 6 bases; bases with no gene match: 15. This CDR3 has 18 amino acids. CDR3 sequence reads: CASSPPPERGDDTDTQYF. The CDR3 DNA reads TGTGCCAGCAGCCCCCCGCCCGAGCGGGGGGACGACACAGATACGCAGTATTTT.

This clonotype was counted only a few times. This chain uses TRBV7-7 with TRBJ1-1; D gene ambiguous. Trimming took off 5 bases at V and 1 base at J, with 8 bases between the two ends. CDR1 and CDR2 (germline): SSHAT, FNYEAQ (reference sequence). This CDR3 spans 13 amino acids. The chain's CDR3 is CASSIQWNTEAFF. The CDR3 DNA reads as TGTGCCAGCAGCATACAGTGGAACACTGAAGCTTTCTTT. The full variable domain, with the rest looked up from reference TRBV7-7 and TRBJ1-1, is GAGVSQSPRYKVTKRGQDVTLRCDPISSHATLYWYQQALGQGPEFLTYFNYEAQPDKSGLPSDRFSAERPEGSISTLTIQRTEQRDSAMYRCASSIQWNTEAFFGQGTRLTVV.

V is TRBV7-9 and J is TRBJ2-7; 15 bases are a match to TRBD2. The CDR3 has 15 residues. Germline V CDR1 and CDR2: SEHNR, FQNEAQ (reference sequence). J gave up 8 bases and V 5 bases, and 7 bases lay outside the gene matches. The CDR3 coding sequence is TGTGCCAGCAGCCCCACGGGACTAGCGGGAGGCAAGCAGTACTTC. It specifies CASSPTGLAGGKQYF.

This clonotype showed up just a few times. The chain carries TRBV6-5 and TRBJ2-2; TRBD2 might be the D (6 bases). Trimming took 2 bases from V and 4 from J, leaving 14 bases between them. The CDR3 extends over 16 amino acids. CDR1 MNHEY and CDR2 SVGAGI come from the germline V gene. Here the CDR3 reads CASSYSRQGGTGELFF. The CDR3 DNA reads TGTGCCAGCAGTTACAGTAGGCAGGGAGGCACCGGGGAGCTGTTTTTT.

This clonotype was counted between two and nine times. The CDR3 bases are TGCAGTGCTAGAGGAGTCCCAGGGCGTCATAGCACAGATACGCAGTATTTT. It yields the protein CSARGVPGRHSTDTQYF. V gene TRBV20-1 combines with J gene TRBJ2-3; maybe TRBD1 (5 bases). The CDR3 totals 17 residues. V was cut by 1 base and J by 0 bases, with 17 bases left in between. Germline CDR1 is DFQATT and CDR2 is SNEGSKA (reference sequence).

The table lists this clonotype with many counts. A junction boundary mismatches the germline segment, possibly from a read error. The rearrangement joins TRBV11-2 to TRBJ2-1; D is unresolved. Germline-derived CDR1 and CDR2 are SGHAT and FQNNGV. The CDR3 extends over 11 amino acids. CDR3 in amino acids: CASSLSIQPTF. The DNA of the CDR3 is TGTGCCAGCAGCTTGAGTATTCAACCCACCTTC. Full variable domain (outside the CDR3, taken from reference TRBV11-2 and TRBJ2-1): EAGVAQSPRYKIIEKRQSVAFWCNPISGHATLYWYQQILGQGPKLLIQFQNNGVVDDSQLPKDRFSAERLKGVDSTLKIQPAKLEDSAVYLCASSLSIQPTFGPGTRLTVL.

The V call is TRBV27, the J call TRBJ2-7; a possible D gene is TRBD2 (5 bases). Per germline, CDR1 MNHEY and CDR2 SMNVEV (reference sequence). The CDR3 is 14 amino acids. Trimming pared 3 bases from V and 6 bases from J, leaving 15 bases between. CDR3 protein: CASSLDGIGGEQYF. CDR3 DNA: TGTGCCAGCAGTTTGGACGGGATCGGAGGCGAGCAGTACTTC.

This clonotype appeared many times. CDR3 region: CASTQTSGRVNEQFF. The CDR3 nucleotides read TGTGCCAGCACTCAGACTAGCGGGAGAGTGAATGAGCAGTTCTTC. The V gene is TRBV25-1, the J gene TRBJ2-1; 12 bases align to TRBD2. CDR1 is MGHDK and CDR2 is SYGVNS in the germline V gene. The CDR3 loop spans 15 amino acids. The V gene end was trimmed by 7 bases and the J gene end by 7 bases; junction bases not matched to a gene: 8. Together with reference TRBV25-1 and TRBJ2-1, the CDR3 gives the full variable domain: EADIYQTPRYLVIGTGKKITLECSQTMGHDKMYWYQQDPGMELHLIHYSYGVNSTEKGDLSSESTVSRIRTEHFPLTLESARPSHTSQYLCASTQTSGRVNEQFFGPGTRLTVL.